The subject of this entry is one T cell receptor beta chain. Original methodology: Amplification from reference gene primers served as the basis for estimated nucleated cell counts. Here immunoSEQ multiplex PCR was the method, and the copy in TCRdb shows in-frame clones only, minus some. V and J calls and clone size are copied from that table; D and trimming were computed from the DNA. This table holds under 200,000 clones, about nine tenths found once. This sample stems from a study of blood T cell repertoires in COVID-19. About the study: COVID-19 samples, acute and convalescent, were from the United States, Italy and Spain. From T cells, B-cell-depleted T cells, or PBMCs came the material, which was cDNA or gDNA.

J was trimmed by 6 bases and V by 1 base; bases with no gene match: 8. Germline CDR1 reads LGHNA; CDR2 reads YSLEER. CDR3 length: 16 amino acids. The sequence derives from a man between 18 and 29 years old with active or convalescent COVID-19. The source material was peripheral blood. The rearrangement uses TRBV4-3 and TRBJ2-1, with 8 bases aligning to TRBD2. The CDR3 sequence: CASSQGSGSLSNEQFF. DNA of the CDR3: TGCGCCAGCAGCCAAGGCAGCGGGAGCCTGAGCAATGAGCAGTTCTTC.